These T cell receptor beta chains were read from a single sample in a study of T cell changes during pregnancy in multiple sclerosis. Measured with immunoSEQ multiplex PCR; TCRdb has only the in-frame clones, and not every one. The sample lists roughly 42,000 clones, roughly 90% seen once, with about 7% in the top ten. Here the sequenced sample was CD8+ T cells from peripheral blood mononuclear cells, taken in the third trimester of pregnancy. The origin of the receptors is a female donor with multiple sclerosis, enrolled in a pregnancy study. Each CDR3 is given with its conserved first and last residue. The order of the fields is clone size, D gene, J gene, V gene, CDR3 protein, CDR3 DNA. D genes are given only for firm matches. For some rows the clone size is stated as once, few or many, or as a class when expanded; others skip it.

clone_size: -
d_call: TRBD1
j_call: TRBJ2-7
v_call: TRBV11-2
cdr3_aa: CASSLLPDRENYEQYF
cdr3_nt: TGTGCCAGCAGCTTACTTCCGGACAGGGAAAACTACGAGCAGTACTTC

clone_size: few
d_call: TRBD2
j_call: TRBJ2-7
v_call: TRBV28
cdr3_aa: CASSLAGGTYEQYF
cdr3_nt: TGTGCCAGCAGTTTAGCGGGAGGCACCTACGAGCAGTACTTC

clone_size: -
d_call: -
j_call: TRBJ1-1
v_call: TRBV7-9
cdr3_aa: CASSLGQNLNTEAFF
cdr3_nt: TGTGCCAGCAGCCTCGGACAGAACTTGAACACTGAAGCTTTCTTT

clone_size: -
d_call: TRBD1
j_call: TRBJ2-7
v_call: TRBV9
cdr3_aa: CASSVSTGDYEQYF
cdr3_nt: TGTGCCAGCAGCGTCTCAACAGGGGACTACGAGCAGTACTTC

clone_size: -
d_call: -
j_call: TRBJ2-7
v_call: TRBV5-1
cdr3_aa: CASSSETATYEQYF
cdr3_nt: TGCGCCAGCAGCTCGGAGACAGCGACCTACGAGCAGTACTTC

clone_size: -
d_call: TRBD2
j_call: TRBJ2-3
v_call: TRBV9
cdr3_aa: CASSVEKTSGRADTQYF
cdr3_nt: TGTGCCAGCAGCGTAGAGAAGACTAGCGGGAGGGCAGATACGCAGTATTTT

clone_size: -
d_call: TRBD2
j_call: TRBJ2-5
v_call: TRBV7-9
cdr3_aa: CASSAGTGGKETQYF
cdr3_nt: TGTGCCAGCAGCGCAGGGACCGGGGGGAAAGAGACCCAGTACTTC

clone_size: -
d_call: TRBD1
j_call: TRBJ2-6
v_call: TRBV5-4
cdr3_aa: CASSQGTGSGANVLTF
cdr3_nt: TGTGCCAGCAGCCAAGGGACAGGCTCTGGGGCCAACGTCCTGACTTTC

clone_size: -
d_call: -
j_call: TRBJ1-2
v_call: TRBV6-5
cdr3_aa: CASSPGGVVYGYTF
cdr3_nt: TGTGCCAGCAGCCCGGGAGGAGTGGTCTATGGCTACACCTTC

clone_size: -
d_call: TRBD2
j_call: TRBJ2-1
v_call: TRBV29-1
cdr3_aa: CSALLAGGENEQFF
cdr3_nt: TGCAGCGCTCTACTAGCGGGGGGTGAAAATGAGCAGTTCTTC

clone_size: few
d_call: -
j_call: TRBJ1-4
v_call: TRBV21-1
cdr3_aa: CASSKEGQIGEKLFF
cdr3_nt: TGTGCCAGCAGCAAAGAGGGACAGATCGGTGAAAAACTGTTTTTT

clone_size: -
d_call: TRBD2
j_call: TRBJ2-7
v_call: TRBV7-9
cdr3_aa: CASSSGTSGTRNEQYF
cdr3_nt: TGTGCCAGCAGCTCCGGGACTAGCGGGACTAGAAACGAGCAGTACTTC

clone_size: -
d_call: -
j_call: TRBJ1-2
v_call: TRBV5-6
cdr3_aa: CASSLIGRKGANYGYTF
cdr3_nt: TGTGCCAGCAGCTTGATAGGACGGAAAGGGGCTAACTATGGCTACACCTTC

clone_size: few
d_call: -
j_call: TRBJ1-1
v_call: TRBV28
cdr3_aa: CASSLEGHMNTEAFF
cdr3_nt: TGTGCCAGCAGTCTTGAGGGACATATGAACACTGAAGCTTTCTTT

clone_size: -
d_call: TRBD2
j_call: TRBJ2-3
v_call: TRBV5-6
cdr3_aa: CASSLLAGTSTDTQYF
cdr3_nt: TGTGCCAGCAGCTTACTAGCGGGTACTAGCACAGATACGCAGTATTTT

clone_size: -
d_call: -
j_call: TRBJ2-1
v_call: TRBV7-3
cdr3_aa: CASSPSPSQGEQFF
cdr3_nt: TGTGCCAGCAGCCCATCCCCTAGCCAGGGGGAGCAGTTCTTC

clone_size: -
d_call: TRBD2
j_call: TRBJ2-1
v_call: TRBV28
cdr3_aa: CASSPGTSDYNEQFF
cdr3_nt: TGTGCCAGCAGTCCCGGGACTAGCGACTACAATGAGCAGTTCTTC

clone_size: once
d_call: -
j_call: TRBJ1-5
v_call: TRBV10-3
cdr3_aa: CAISDRDTVVSNQPQHF
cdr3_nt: TGTGCCATCAGTGATAGGGACACAGTCGTTTCCAACCAGCCCCAGCATTTT

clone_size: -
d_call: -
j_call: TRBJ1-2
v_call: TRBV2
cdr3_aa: CASSESGGINYGYTF
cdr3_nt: TGTGCCAGCAGTGAATCGGGGGGAATTAACTATGGCTACACCTTC

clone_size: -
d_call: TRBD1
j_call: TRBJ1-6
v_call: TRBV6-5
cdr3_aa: CAILSGGPNSPLHF
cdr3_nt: TGTGCCATCCTCTCAGGGGGGCCGAATTCACCCCTCCACTTT

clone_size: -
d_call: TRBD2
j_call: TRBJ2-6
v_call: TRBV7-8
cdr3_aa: CASRGLADFSGANVLTF
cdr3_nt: TGTGCCAGCAGGGGACTAGCGGACTTCTCTGGGGCCAACGTCCTGACTTTC

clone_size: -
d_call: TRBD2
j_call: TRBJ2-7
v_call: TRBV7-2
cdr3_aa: CASSSGLALYEQYF
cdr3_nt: TGTGCCAGCAGCTCGGGACTAGCCCTTTACGAGCAGTACTTC

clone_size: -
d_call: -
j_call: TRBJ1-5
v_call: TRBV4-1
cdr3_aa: CASSQGGGRGQPQHF
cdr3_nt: TGCGCCAGCAGCCAAGGGGGGGGCCGGGGCCAGCCCCAGCATTTT

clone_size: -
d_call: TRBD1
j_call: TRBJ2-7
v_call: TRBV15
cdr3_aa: CATSNTADEQGFYEQYF
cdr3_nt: TGTGCCACCAGCAACACCGCAGATGAACAGGGGTTCTACGAGCAGTACTTC

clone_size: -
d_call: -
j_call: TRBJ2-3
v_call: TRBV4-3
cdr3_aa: CASSQLSRRGRDTQYF
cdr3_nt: TGCGCCAGCAGCCAACTTAGCCGGCGGGGGCGGGATACGCAGTATTTT

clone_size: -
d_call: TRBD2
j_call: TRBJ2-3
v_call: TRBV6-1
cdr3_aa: CASSGTSGGADTQYF
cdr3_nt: TGTGCCAGCAGCGGGACTAGCGGGGGGGCAGATACGCAGTATTTT

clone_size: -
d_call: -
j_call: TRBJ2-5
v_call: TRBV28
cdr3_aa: CASSSGTQETQYF
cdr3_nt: TGTGCCAGCAGCTCGGGGACACAAGAGACCCAGTACTTC

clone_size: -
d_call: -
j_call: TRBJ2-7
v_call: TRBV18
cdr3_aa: CASGDSSEQYF
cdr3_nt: TGTGCCAGCGGCGACAGTTCCGAGCAGTACTTC

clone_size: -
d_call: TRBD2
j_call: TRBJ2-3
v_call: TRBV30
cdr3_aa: CAWSGGGGAADTQYF
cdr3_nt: TGTGCCTGGAGTGGGGGCGGGGGAGCCGCAGATACGCAGTATTTT

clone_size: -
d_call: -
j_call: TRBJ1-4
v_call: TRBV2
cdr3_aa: CASSDRGSANEKLFF
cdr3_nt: TGTGCCAGCAGTGATCGGGGGAGCGCTAATGAAAAACTGTTTTTT

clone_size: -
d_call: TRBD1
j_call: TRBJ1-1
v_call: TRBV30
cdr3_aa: CAWSVAGGTEAFF
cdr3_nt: TGTGCCTGGAGTGTGGCAGGGGGGACTGAAGCTTTCTTT

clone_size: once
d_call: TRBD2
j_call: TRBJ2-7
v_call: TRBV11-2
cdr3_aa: CASSRPTSGYEQYF
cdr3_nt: TGTGCCAGCAGCAGACCGACTAGCGGGTACGAGCAGTACTTC

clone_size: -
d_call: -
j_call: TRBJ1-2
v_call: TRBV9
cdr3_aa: CASSVDGENPNYGYTF
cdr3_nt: TGTGCCAGCAGCGTAGATGGAGAGAACCCTAACTATGGCTACACCTTC

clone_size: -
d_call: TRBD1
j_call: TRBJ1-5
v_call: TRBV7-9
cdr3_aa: CASSPGTDSNQPQHF
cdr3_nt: TGTGCCAGCAGCCCCGGGACAGATAGCAATCAGCCCCAGCATTTT

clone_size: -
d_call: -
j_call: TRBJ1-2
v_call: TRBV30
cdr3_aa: CAWSVPNSGTIYGYTF
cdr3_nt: TGTGCCTGGAGTGTACCCAACTCCGGGACAATCTATGGCTACACCTTC

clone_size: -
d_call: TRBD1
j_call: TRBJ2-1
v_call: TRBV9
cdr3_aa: CASSVATGQRINNEQFF
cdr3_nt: TGTGCCAGCAGCGTCGCAACGGGACAGCGAATTAACAATGAGCAGTTCTTC

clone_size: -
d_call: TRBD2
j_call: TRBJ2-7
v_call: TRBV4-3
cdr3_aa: CASSQGPRLAGGLEPYEQYF
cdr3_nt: TGCGCCAGCAGCCAAGGTCCGAGGCTAGCGGGGGGCCTAGAGCCCTACGAGCAGTACTTC

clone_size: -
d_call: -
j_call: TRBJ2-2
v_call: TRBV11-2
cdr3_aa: CASSSSGELFF
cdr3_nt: TGTGCCAGCAGCTCCTCCGGGGAGCTGTTTTTT

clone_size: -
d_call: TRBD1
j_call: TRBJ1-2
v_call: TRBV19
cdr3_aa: CATPGQGDYGYTF
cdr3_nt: TGTGCCACACCGGGACAGGGGGACTATGGCTACACCTTC

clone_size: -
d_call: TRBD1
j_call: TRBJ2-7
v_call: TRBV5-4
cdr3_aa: CASSLSIRTGGVEQYF
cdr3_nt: TGTGCCAGCAGCTTGAGTATAAGGACAGGGGGCGTCGAGCAGTACTTC

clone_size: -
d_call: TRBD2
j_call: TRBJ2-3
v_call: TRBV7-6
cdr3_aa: CASSLAPSGFTDTQYF
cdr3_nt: TGTGCCAGCAGCTTAGCGCCTAGCGGGTTCACAGATACGCAGTATTTT